Following are 29 T cell receptor beta chains from one sample sequenced in a study of blood T cell repertoires in COVID-19. Clones were sequenced by immunoSEQ multiplex PCR, and TCRdb holds only the in-frame ones, with some missing. The repertoire holds 65,000 to 90,000 clones, about 88% seen once, with roughly 5.5% in the top ten. Sequenced input: peripheral blood. Receptors were obtained from a human donor in a cohort sampled during active COVID-19.

The chain carries TRBV2 and TRBJ1-2; 7 bases align to TRBD1. Losses at the gene ends were 3 bases for V and 7 bases for J; bases not matched to a gene: 8. The germline V gene has CDR1 SNHLY and CDR2 FYNNEI. The CDR3 spans 14 residues. The CDR3 reads CASSDTAGGGGYTF. CDR3 coding DNA: TGTGCCAGCAGTGATACCGCAGGGGGTGGTGGCTACACCTTC.

V gene TRBV12-3 or TRBV12-4 combines with J gene TRBJ1-5; 7 nucleotides agree with TRBD1. CDR3 length equals 12 residues. Trimming at V came to 7 bases and at J to 7 bases, leaving 4 bases not matched to a gene. CDR3 amino acids: CASNRQGQPQHF. The CDR3 DNA reads TGTGCCAGCAACAGACAGGGCCAGCCCCAGCATTTT.

The chain is built from TRBV6-5 and TRBJ1-2; D is possibly TRBD1 (6 bases). V dropped 6 bases and J dropped 2 bases, with 13 bases sitting between them. The length of the CDR3 is 14 residues. Germline loops: CDR1 MNHEY, CDR2 SVGAGI. The CDR3 DNA reads as TGTGCCAGCAGACCAGGGGTATGGAACTATGGCTACACCTTC. It specifies CASRPGVWNYGYTF.

Regarding this clone: The junction does not match germline at one end; this may be a read error. Other DNA sequences from this sample encode an identical CDR3 as well. This chain connects TRBV20-1 to TRBJ2-3; D unclear. The V gene's germline CDR1 is DFQATT and CDR2 SNEGSKA (reference sequence). CDR3 length: 10 amino acids. CDR3 coding DNA: TGCAGTGCTAGCAGAGATACGCAGTATTTT. The encoded protein is CSASRDTQYF.

The chain combines TRBV5-4 with TRBJ1-4, with D maybe TRBD1 (5 bases). The germline V gene has CDR1 SGHNT and CDR2 YYREEE (reference sequence). The ends were cut back, 2 bases at V and 2 bases at J, with 19 bases in the middle. The CDR3 contains 18 residues. The CDR3 region is CASSLEPHRGSTNEKLFF. CDR3 nucleotide sequence: TGTGCCAGCAGCTTAGAGCCCCATCGGGGGTCCACTAATGAAAAACTGTTTTTT.

This clone has at least ten counts. This rearrangement joins TRBV11-3 to TRBJ1-1; tentative D call: TRBD1 (5 bases). The germline gives CDR1 SGHNT, CDR2 YENEEA. With 0 bases removed from V and 1 base from J, the gap between germline ends came to 12 bases. This CDR3 has 16 amino acids. The CDR3 sequence is CASSLDGRDGNTEAFF. The CDR3 DNA sequence: TGTGCCAGCAGCTTAGATGGGAGGGACGGGAACACTGAAGCTTTCTTT.

The rearrangement joins TRBV12-3 or TRBV12-4 to TRBJ2-2; D is undetermined. The length of the CDR3 is 12 residues. V shed 2 bases and J shed 6 bases, with 4 bases lying between them. The CDR3 region is CASSLPAGELFF. In DNA, the CDR3 is TGTGCCAGCAGTTTACCAGCCGGGGAGCTGTTTTTT.

The chain combines TRBV2 with TRBJ2-1; 7 positions agree with TRBD1. Trimming cost V 6 bases and J 9 bases; bases outside gene matches: 11. The germline V gene has CDR1 SNHLY and CDR2 FYNNEI. The CDR3 is 14 residues long. This CDR3 reads CASRGPKGAGEQFF. The CDR3 coding sequence is TGTGCCAGCAGGGGGCCGAAGGGGGCTGGTGAGCAGTTCTTC. The whole variable domain, filled in from reference TRBV2 and TRBJ2-1, reads EPEVTQTPSHQVTQMGQEVILRCVPISNHLYFYWYRQILGQKVEFLVSFYNNEISEKSEIFDDQFSVERPDGSNFTLKIRSTKLEDSAMYFCASRGPKGAGEQFFGPGTRLTVL.

The genes are TRBV11-2 and TRBJ1-5; D may be TRBD1 (6 bases). With 2 bases removed from V and 3 bases from J, the gap between germline ends came to 11 bases. Germline V gives CDR1 SGHAT, CDR2 FQNNGV. This CDR3 comprises 15 residues. The CDR3 region is CASSLRSGDNQPQHF. The CDR3 DNA reads TGTGCCAGCAGCTTAAGATCAGGGGACAATCAGCCCCAGCATTTT.

This CDR3 is CASSFSGNQETQYF. The CDR3 DNA reads TGCGCCAGCAGCTTCTCAGGGAACCAAGAGACCCAGTACTTC. V and J are TRBV5-1 and TRBJ2-5; tentative D call: TRBD1 (5 bases). The CDR3 loop spans 14 amino acids. From germline, CDR1 is SGHRS and CDR2 YFSETQ. The ends were cut back, 2 bases at V and 0 bases at J, with 8 bases in the middle.

The chain joins TRBV7-2 to TRBJ2-3, with TRBD2 matching 10 bases. CDR1 is SGHTA, CDR2 FQGNSA, per germline. Trimming took 5 bases from V and 5 from J; bases not matched to a gene: 16. This CDR3 region has 18 residues. The CDR3 coding sequence is TGTGCCAGCAGCGGACGGCCCCAGCGGGGGGGCCGAGTAGATACGCAGTATTTT. This sequence encodes CASSGRPQRGGRVDTQYF.

The chain recombines TRBV3-1 (or the pseudogene TRBV3-2) with TRBJ2-7; possible D gene TRBD1, 5 bases. The V end lost 1 base, the J end lost 7 bases, and 11 bases lay between the germline ends. From germline, CDR1 is LGHDT and CDR2 YNNKEL (reference sequence). The CDR3 totals 13 residues. CDR3 sequence: CASSQGGHLEQYF. DNA for the CDR3: TGTGCCAGCAGCCAAGGAGGACATTTGGAGCAGTACTTC.

CDR3 DNA sequence: TGCGCCAGCAGCTTGGATGACAGGTACGAGCAGTACTTC. This gives the protein CASSLDDRYEQYF. The V call is TRBV5-1, the J call TRBJ2-7, with D perhaps TRBD1 (6 bases). CDR1 and CDR2 from the germline V gene are SGHRS and YFSETQ. Between the trimmed V and J ends, which lost 0 bases and 4 bases, there was a span of 8 bases. This CDR3 has 13 amino acids.

The V gene is TRBV5-4, the J gene TRBJ2-5; D is ambiguous. There are 13 residues in the CDR3. Trimming took off 0 bases at V and 4 bases at J, with 7 bases between the two ends. CDR1 and CDR2 (germline): SGHNT, YYREEE (reference sequence). The CDR3 coding sequence is TGTGCCAGCAGCTTGGACAGTAGAGAGACCCAGTACTTC. This encodes CASSLDSRETQYF.

This sequence joins TRBV18 and TRBJ2-7, with 8 bases that match TRBD1. Germline CDR1 reads KGHSH; CDR2 reads LQKENI. With 3 bases clipped from V and 6 bases from J, the junction kept 7 bases outside the gene matches. The CDR3 spans 14 residues. The CDR3 DNA reads as TGTGCCAGCTCACCGGGACAGGATAGTGGCGAGCAGTACTTC. Its protein product is CASSPGQDSGEQYF.

This rearrangement joins TRBV7-9 to TRBJ2-5; 9 positions agree with TRBD1. The length of the CDR3 is 16 residues. Trimming took 6 bases from V and 2 from J; bases not matched to a gene: 10. CDR1 is SEHNR, CDR2 FQNEAQ, per germline (reference sequence). CDR3 residues: CASSPSGTGLQETQYF. The CDR3 DNA sequence: TGTGCCAGCAGTCCCTCCGGGACAGGGCTACAAGAGACCCAGTACTTC.

J is TRBJ2-1 and V is TRBV6-5; 7 bases align to TRBD1. Germline trimming cut 6 bases from V and 3 bases from J; bases unmatched to any gene: 2. The CDR3 spans 13 residues. Germline V gene lookup returns CDR1 MNHEY and CDR2 SVGAGI. In nucleotides, the CDR3 is TGTGCCAGCAGAGACAGGGACTACAATGAGCAGTTCTTC. It encodes CASRDRDYNEQFF.

The V gene is TRBV19, the J gene TRBJ1-4, with D unresolved. With 2 bases removed from V and 2 bases from J, the gap between germline ends came to 6 bases. This CDR3 comprises 14 residues. CDR1 LNHDA and CDR2 SQIVND come from the germline V gene (reference sequence). As DNA, the CDR3 is TGTGCCAGTAGTATACAGGCCACTAATGAAAAACTGTTTTTT. It specifies CASSIQATNEKLFF.

For this clone: Other DNA sequences in the sample encode the same CDR3. The chain uses TRBV7-2 and TRBJ2-5, with 10 bases matching TRBD2. CDR3 length: 15 amino acids. After removal of 6 bases from V and 2 bases from J, the junction contained 6 bases not matched to a gene. Germline-derived CDR1 and CDR2 are SGHTA and FQGNSA. In DNA form, the CDR3 reads TGTGCCAGCAGTCCTAGCGGGGGCGAACAAGAGACCCAGTACTTC. This codes for CASSPSGGEQETQYF.

The CDR3 DNA reads as TGTGCCAGCAGCCTCGACAGGGTGACTGAAGCTTTCTTT. Translation gives CASSLDRVTEAFF. V and J are TRBV7-6 and TRBJ1-1; 7 bases line up with TRBD1. CDR1 and CDR2 (germline): SGHVS, FNYEAQ. The CDR3 runs to 13 residues. The junction had 5 bases not matched to a gene; V was cut back by 5 bases and J by 5 bases.

This clone was seen only once. This chain connects TRBV6-2 or TRBV6-3 to TRBJ1-5; tentatively, D is TRBD1 (6 bases). Between the trimmed V and J ends, which lost 5 bases and 0 bases, there was a span of 11 bases. Germline V gene data show CDR1 as MNHEY and CDR2 as SVGEGT. The CDR3 length is 15 residues. The DNA for the CDR3 is TGTGCCAGCAGTGCCGGGACACTTAGCAATCAGCCCCAGCATTTT. This gives the protein CASSAGTLSNQPQHF.

The rearrangement joins TRBV6-1 to TRBJ1-6; 9 bases line up with TRBD1. CDR3 length equals 14 residues. CDR1 MNHNS and CDR2 SASEGT come from the germline V gene. V lost 3 bases and J lost 9; bases outside the gene matches: 3. This CDR3 reads CASSDTGGASPLHF. In DNA, the CDR3 is TGTGCCAGCAGTGATACAGGGGGCGCTTCACCCCTCCACTTT.

This clone was picked up one time. The J gene is TRBJ1-5, the V gene TRBV4-1, with 7 nucleotides matching TRBD1. The germline gives CDR1 MGHRA, CDR2 YSYEKL. This CDR3 contains 16 residues. J lost 2 bases, V lost 1 base, and 5 bases had no gene match. The DNA for the CDR3 is TGCGCCAGCAGCCAAGTCCCCAGGGGGGGCAATCAGCCCCAGCATTTT. Amino acids: CASSQVPRGGNQPQHF.

The chain combines TRBV7-9 with TRBJ1-5; the D gene is possibly TRBD1 (5 bases). V was shortened by 5 bases and J by 0 bases, with 11 bases between the two germline ends. The CDR3 consists of 15 residues. Germline loops: CDR1 SEHNR, CDR2 FQNEAQ (reference sequence). CDR3 bases: TGTGCCAGCAGCGCCGACAGACTTAGCAATCAGCCCCAGCATTTT. It yields the protein CASSADRLSNQPQHF.

The chain recombines TRBV3-1 (or the pseudogene TRBV3-2) with TRBJ1-3; 9 bases align to TRBD1. CDR1 is LGHDT and CDR2 is YNNKEL in the germline V gene (reference sequence). V trimming: 4 bases; J trimming: 9 bases; junction bases outside the gene matches: 4. CDR3 length equals 13 residues. Here the CDR3 DNA reads TGTGCCAGCAGCCGACAGGGGGAAGTCACCATATATTTT. This translates into CASSRQGEVTIYF.

The genes are TRBV5-1 and TRBJ2-2, with D perhaps matching TRBD1 (6 bases). The CDR3 consists of 15 residues. From germline, CDR1 is SGHRS and CDR2 YFSETQ. Trimming stripped 5 bases from V and 3 bases from J, with 14 bases between. CDR3: CASRRGSADTGELFF. The CDR3 DNA reads as TGCGCCAGCAGAAGGGGGTCGGCAGACACCGGGGAGCTGTTTTTT.

The chain recombines TRBV20-1 with TRBJ2-7; TRBD1 might be the D (6 bases). V lost 2 bases, J lost 6 bases, and 8 bases lay in between. The CDR3 totals 11 residues. Per the germline V gene, CDR1 is DFQATT and CDR2 is SNEGSKA (reference sequence). Here the CDR3 DNA reads TGCAGTGCTAGAAAAGGGGGCGAGCAGTACTTC. Amino acid sequence: CSARKGGEQYF.

This rearrangement joins TRBV6-1 to TRBJ2-5; D perhaps matches TRBD1 (5 bases). Germline CDR1 and CDR2: MNHNS and SASEGT. This CDR3 comprises 15 residues. Trimming pared 0 bases from V and 2 bases from J, leaving 10 bases between. This CDR3 reads CASSEARPGQETQYF. DNA for the CDR3: TGTGCCAGCAGTGAAGCGCGGCCAGGGCAAGAGACCCAGTACTTC.

V gene TRBV27 combines with J gene TRBJ1-5; the match to TRBD1 covers 8 bases. The V gene's germline CDR1 is MNHEY and CDR2 SMNVEV (reference sequence). The CDR3 loop spans 15 amino acids. The V segment lost 2 bases and the J segment 4 bases; nucleotides outside the gene matches: 4. CDR3 nucleotides: TGTGCCAGCAGTTTAATGGGACAGGATAATCAGCCCCAGCATTTT. Protein: CASSLMGQDNQPQHF.